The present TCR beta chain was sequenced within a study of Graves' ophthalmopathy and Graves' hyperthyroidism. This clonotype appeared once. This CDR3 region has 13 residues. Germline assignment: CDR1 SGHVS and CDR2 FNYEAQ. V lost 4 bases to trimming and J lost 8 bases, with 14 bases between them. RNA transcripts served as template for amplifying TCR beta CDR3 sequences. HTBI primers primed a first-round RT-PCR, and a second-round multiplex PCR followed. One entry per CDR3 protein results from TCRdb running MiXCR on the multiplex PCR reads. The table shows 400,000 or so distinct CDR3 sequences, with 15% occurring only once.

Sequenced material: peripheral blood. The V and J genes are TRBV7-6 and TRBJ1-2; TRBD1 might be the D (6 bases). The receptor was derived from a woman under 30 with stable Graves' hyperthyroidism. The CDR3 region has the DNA TGTGCCAGCAGCTCCGTTGGAGGGGGAGGCTACACCTTC. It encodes CASSSVGGGGYTF.